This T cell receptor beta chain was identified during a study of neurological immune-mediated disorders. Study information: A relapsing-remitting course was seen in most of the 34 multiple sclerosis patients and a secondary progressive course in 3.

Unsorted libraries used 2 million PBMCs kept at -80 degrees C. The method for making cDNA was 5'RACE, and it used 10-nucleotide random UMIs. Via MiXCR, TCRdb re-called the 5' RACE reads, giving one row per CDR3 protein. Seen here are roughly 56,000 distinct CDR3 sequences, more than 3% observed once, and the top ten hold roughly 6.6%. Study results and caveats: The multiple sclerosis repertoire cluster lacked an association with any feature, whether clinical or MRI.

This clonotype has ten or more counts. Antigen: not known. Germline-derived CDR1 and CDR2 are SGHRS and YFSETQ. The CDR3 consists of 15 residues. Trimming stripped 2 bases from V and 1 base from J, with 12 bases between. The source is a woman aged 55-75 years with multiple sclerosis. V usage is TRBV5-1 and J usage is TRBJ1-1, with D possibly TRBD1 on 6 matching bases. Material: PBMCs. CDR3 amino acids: CASSLRGAENTEAFF. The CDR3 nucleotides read TGCGCCAGCAGCTTACGGGGGGCGGAGAACACTGAAGCTTTCTTT.